The 13 T cell receptor beta chains below come from one sample, sequenced in a study of blood T cell repertoires in COVID-19 (dated by TCRdb to 2018 to 2020). Libraries came from the immunoSEQ multiplex PCR assay. Imported from immuneACCESS, the table was reduced by TCRdb to in-frame sequences with V and J called. These copies leave out some clones; in studies compared against another copy, an unresolved V gene accounts for under half, and the cause of the remainder is not known. Here the sample has roughly 250,000 clones; around 87% occur a single time. Clones ranked in the top ten supply about 1.6% of the sample. Sequencing was done on a sample of PBMCs or T cells enriched from blood (not recorded which). The receptors were gathered from a woman between 45 and 60 years old who had recovered from COVID-19.

V and J are TRBV7-9 and TRBJ2-7; D might be TRBD2 (7 bases). Germline V gene lookup returns CDR1 SEHNR and CDR2 FQNEAQ (reference sequence). V was clipped by 5 bases and J by 3 bases, with 14 bases between them. The CDR3 is 14 residues long. CDR3 in amino acids: CASSPQGGLYEQYF. DNA for the CDR3: TGTGCCAGCAGCCCACAGGGAGGGCTCTACGAGCAGTACTTC.

V is TRBV18 and J is TRBJ2-2; D is ambiguous. The germline gives CDR1 KGHSH, CDR2 LQKENI. The CDR3 sequence is 12 residues long. Deletions cut 3 bases from V and 4 bases from J, with 3 bases between. CDR3 sequence (DNA): TGTGCCAGCTCACCGAGCACCGGGGAGCTGTTTTTT. Translating it yields CASSPSTGELFF. Filled out from reference TRBV18 and TRBJ2-2, the complete variable domain reads NAGVMQNPRHLVRRRGQEARLRCSPMKGHSHVYWYRQLPEEGLKFMVYLQKENIIDESGMPKERFSAEFPKEGPSILRIQQVVRGDSAAYFCASSPSTGELFFGEGSRLTVL.

The gene calls are TRBV4-3 and TRBJ2-1; 9 bases match TRBD2. The V and J ends lost 0 bases and 7 bases, in that order; junction bases with no gene match: 10. The CDR3 spans 17 residues. Germline V gene data show CDR1 as LGHNA and CDR2 as YSLEER. CDR3 in amino acids: CASSQEVAGLALNEQFF. The CDR3 DNA sequence: TGCGCCAGCAGCCAAGAGGTCGCGGGACTAGCCTTGAATGAGCAGTTCTTC.

The chain has TRBV6-5 and TRBJ2-3; 11 bases align to TRBD2. Germline-derived CDR1 and CDR2 are MNHEY and SVGAGI. The CDR3 consists of 16 residues. Trimming at V came to 0 bases and at J to 2 bases, leaving 1 base not matched to a gene. The CDR3 here is CASSYSTSGNTDTQYF. DNA for the CDR3: TGTGCCAGCAGTTACTCGACTAGCGGGAACACAGATACGCAGTATTTT.

The genes are TRBV7-9 and TRBJ1-1, with 7 bases matching TRBD1. Trimming took 1 base from V and 11 from J; bases not matched to a gene: 4. Germline lookup yields CDR1 SEHNR and CDR2 FQNEAQ (reference sequence). The CDR3 totals 12 residues. DNA for the CDR3: TGTGCCAGCAGCTTAGGAGACAGGGATGCTTTCTTT. It translates to CASSLGDRDAFF.

Here the CDR3 reads CASSGSASHYGYTF. The CDR3 nucleotides are TGTGCCAGCAGCGGGTCGGCCTCCCACTATGGCTACACCTTC. This chain uses TRBV28 with TRBJ1-2; no clear D gene. The CDR3 is made up of 14 amino acids. The germline gives CDR1 MDHEN, CDR2 SYDVKM. V was cut by 6 bases and J by 3 bases, with 14 bases left in between.

V gene TRBV19 combines with J gene TRBJ1-2, with 9 bases lining up with TRBD1. V lost 0 bases and J lost 6; bases outside the gene matches: 11. From germline, CDR1 is LNHDA and CDR2 SQIVND (reference sequence). The CDR3 has 17 amino acids. The DNA of the CDR3 is TGTGCCAGTAGTATAGATCTCCTGGGGACAGGGTTTGATGGCTACACCTTC. It translates to CASSIDLLGTGFDGYTF.

Regarding this clone: The junction and the germline gene differ at one end; a read error may be behind it. CDR3 nucleotide sequence: TGTGCCTGGAGTGGAAAAGGGCCAGCCTCAAACAGAAGGGGCCGATCCTGTTGTTTC. Translation gives CAWSGKGPASNRRGRSCCF. The V gene is TRBV30, the J gene TRBJ1-2, with D maybe TRBD1 (5 bases). The CDR3 loop spans 19 amino acids. Germline loops: CDR1 GTSNPN, CDR2 SVGIG (reference sequence).

This chain joins TRBV7-2 and TRBJ2-2; no clear D gene. V shed 5 bases and J shed 3 bases, with 22 bases lying between them. Germline CDR1 reads SGHTA; CDR2 reads FQGNSA. The CDR3 totals 18 residues. DNA for the CDR3: TGTGCCAGCAGCCCCTATCAACCCGGAGTGAGATACACCGGGGAGCTGTTTTTT. Protein product: CASSPYQPGVRYTGELFF.

This chain joins TRBV19 and TRBJ1-1, with unresolved D. This CDR3 region has 14 residues. The V and J ends lost 6 bases and 6 bases respectively, with 17 bases between them. Germline CDR1 and CDR2: LNHDA and SQIVND (reference sequence). The CDR3 bases are TGTGCCAGTAGCCCGGCGGCAGAAACCTCTGAAGCTTTCTTT. It yields the protein CASSPAAETSEAFF.

The chain recombines TRBV4-1 with TRBJ1-3; no firm D call. CDR3 size: 13 residues. Germline V CDR1 and CDR2: MGHRA, YSYEKL. The V and J ends lost 8 bases and 1 base respectively, with 9 bases between them. CDR3 sequence reads: CASHSGSGNTIYF. The CDR3 DNA reads TGCGCCAGCCACTCTGGTTCTGGAAACACCATATATTTT.

This sequence joins TRBV11-3 and TRBJ1-6; D gene unclear. The CDR3 has 13 amino acids. Germline V gene sequence: CDR1 SGHNT, CDR2 YENEEA. The V gene lost 0 bases and the J gene lost 8 bases, with 5 bases spanning the gap. The CDR3 loop reads CASSLDPDSPLHF. CDR3 nucleotide sequence: TGTGCCAGCAGCTTAGATCCAGATTCACCCCTCCACTTT. The full variable domain, rest sourced from reference TRBV11-3 and TRBJ1-6, is EAGVVQSPRYKIIEKKQPVAFWCNPISGHNTLYWYLQNLGQGPELLIRYENEEAVDDSQLPKDRFSAERLKGVDSTLKIQPAELGDSAVYLCASSLDPDSPLHFGNGTRLTVT.

This chain links TRBV5-6 with TRBJ2-2; D uncertain. CDR1 and CDR2 (germline): SGHDT, YYEEEE. V lost 6 bases, J lost 1 base, and 7 bases lay in between. This CDR3 contains 13 residues. This CDR3 reads CASNQKNTGELFF. For the CDR3, the DNA is TGTGCCAGCAACCAGAAGAACACCGGGGAGCTGTTTTTT.